The text below deals with one TCR beta chain. The clone's antigen remains unknown. There are no base qualities to consult, and no much larger clone falls within one base. TCRbeta CDR3 regions were amplified from genomic DNA using the immunoSEQ Assay, a bias-controlled multiplex PCR. In the source study's methods: The number of nucleated cells in each sample was estimated from the amplification of reference gene primers within the assay. Sequence reads were collapsed and filtered to measure the absolute abundance of every unique TCRbeta CDR3 rearrangement. For each sample, productive Simpson clonality was calculated as the square root of Simpson's diversity index over productive rearrangements. TCRdb obtained this table from immuneACCESS and retained in-frame rearrangements with V and J assigned. These tables miss some clones; where compared with another copy, unresolved V genes account for less than half of the shortfall, and the remainder is unexplained. V and J calls plus clone size are reproduced from that table; the DNA served to infer D and trimming. In all, the sample holds about 280,000 clones, and roughly 88% of those were seen once. The biggest ten clones account for 9% to 9.5% of the sample.

The data derive from a study of blood T cell repertoires in COVID-19 (dated by TCRdb to 2018 to 2020). For context, the study as a whole: Collaborator samples came from the United States, Italy and Spain and covered acute and convalescent phases of COVID-19. The prospective study material was composed of cDNA or gDNA derived from T cells, B-cell-depleted T cells, or PBMCs. A de-identified subject ID, COVID-19 status, age in years and sex were almost always included in the sample metadata. Samples came from the ongoing ImmuneRACE study (first 160 participants) plus 1,254 subjects from 6 global collaborators. Where HLA class I and class II types were available, the types were taken from metadata supplied by the sample provider, not from assay-based typing. The dataset comprised deeply sampled blood TCRbeta repertoires from subjects exposed to, actively infected with, or recovered from COVID-19. The repertoires were released in a freely available public database intended as a resource for research on the immune response to SARS-CoV-2. Findings and caveats that apply to the study as a whole: How much clinical and demographic metadata was included differed by source and by participant, and the metadata was provided uncurated.

The collaborating institutions used their own protocols to collect whole blood in K2EDTA tubes. For TCRbeta analysis, collaborators shipped samples as frozen whole blood, isolated PBMCs, or DNA extracted from either of those sample types. After removal of 6 bases from V and 4 bases from J, the junction retains 6 bases not matched to a gene. The germline V gene sets CDR1 to SGHAT and CDR2 to FQNNGV. Reading from cysteine to phenylalanine, the CDR3 counts 15 amino acids. Just the 45-base CDR3 DNA is kept, in frame starting at base 1. The rearranged chain carries TRBV11-2 and TRBJ2-7; the central 13 bases match TRBD2. Input material: peripheral blood. The TCR sequence derives from a man aged 18 to 29 with active or convalescent COVID-19. The CDR3 region has the sequence CASSPGLAGIYEQYF. The nucleotides read TGTGCCAGCAGTCCGGGACTAGCGGGGATATACGAGCAGTACTTC. The CDR3, completed at both ends by the reference TRBV11-2 and TRBJ2-7 genes, gives the full variable domain EAGVAQSPRYKIIEKRQSVAFWCNPISGHATLYWYQQILGQGPKLLIQFQNNGVVDDSQLPKDRFSAERLKGVDSTLKIQPAKLEDSAVYLCASSPGLAGIYEQYFGPGTRLTVT.